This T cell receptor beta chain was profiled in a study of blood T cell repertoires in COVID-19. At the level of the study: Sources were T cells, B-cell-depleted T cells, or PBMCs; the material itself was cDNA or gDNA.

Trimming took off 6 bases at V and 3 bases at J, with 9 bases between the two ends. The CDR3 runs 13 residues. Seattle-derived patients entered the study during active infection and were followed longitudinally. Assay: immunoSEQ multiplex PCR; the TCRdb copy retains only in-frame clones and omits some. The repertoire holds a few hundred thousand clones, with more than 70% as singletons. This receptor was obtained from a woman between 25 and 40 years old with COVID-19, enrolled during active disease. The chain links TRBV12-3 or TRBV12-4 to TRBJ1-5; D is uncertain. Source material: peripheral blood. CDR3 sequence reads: CASSAHLNQPQHF. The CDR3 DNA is TGTGCCAGCAGCGCGCACCTCAATCAGCCCCAGCATTTT.